The clone carrying this TCR beta chain was observed a handful of times. Germline assignment: CDR1 GTSNPN and CDR2 SVGIG (reference sequence). V gave up 0 bases and J gave up 4 bases, with 9 bases separating them. CDR3 length: 13 residues. These data are taken from a study of blood T cell repertoires in COVID-19. Clones were read by immunoSEQ multiplex PCR, and TCRdb kept only the in-frame ones, dropping some. The table records over 110,000 clones, roughly 85% of them present only once. Sequences were obtained from peripheral blood. This TCR derives from a man in his 60s with acute or convalescent COVID-19. The chain links TRBV30 to TRBJ1-2; D is possibly TRBD1 (6 bases). The CDR3: CAWSVGGAYGYTF. Here the CDR3 DNA reads TGTGCCTGGAGTGTAGGGGGGGCCTATGGCTACACCTTC.